The 15 T cell receptor beta chains given below trace back to one sample, sequenced in a study of early T cells in non-severe SARS-CoV-2 infection. A single record per CDR3 protein comes from TCRdb applying MiXCR to the 5' RACE reads. The data show 50,000 to 55,000 distinct CDR3 sequences, roughly 8.8% seen once. Sequenced sample: whole blood. The receptors shown here come from an adult who was a healthcare worker with PCR-confirmed SARS-CoV-2 infection or an uninfected control (not recorded which).

A remark on this clonotype: Just one base apart from a much larger clone, this may be a read error. The chain joins TRBV12-3 or TRBV12-4 to TRBJ1-5; 7 nucleotides line up with TRBD1. The CDR3 is 17 residues long. CDR3 bases: TGTGTCAGCAGTCCAGGGGGGCAGGGAGGCAGGAGTCAGCCCCAGCATTTT. Translation: CVSSPGGQGGRSQPQHF.

In its sample, this clonotype was seen many times. CDR3 DNA: TGTGCCAGCAGGGAGGGGGTCGCGGATGAGCAGTTCTTC. This encodes CASREGVADEQFF. This chain joins TRBV2 and TRBJ2-1, with D perhaps TRBD1 or TRBD2 (6 bases each). Per germline, CDR1 SNHLY and CDR2 FYNNEI. Trimming stripped 6 bases from V and 8 bases from J, with 14 bases between. The CDR3 loop spans 13 amino acids.

In this sample, this clonotype turned up a few times. V usage is TRBV6-5 and J usage is TRBJ2-5, with D unresolved. Germline assignment: CDR1 MNHEY and CDR2 SVGAGI. Trimming shortened V by 4 bases and J by 7 bases, and 19 bases separated the two germline ends. There are 15 residues in the CDR3. The chain's CDR3 is CASSSPGPVQPTQYF. In nucleotides, the CDR3 is TGTGCCAGCAGTTCGCCCGGACCGGTTCAGCCGACCCAGTACTTC.

A few counts support this clonotype. This rearrangement joins TRBV5-6 to TRBJ2-7, with D possibly being TRBD2 (6 bases). Germline V gene data show CDR1 as SGHDT and CDR2 as YYEEEE. Trimming took 7 bases from V and 2 from J, leaving 16 bases between them. The CDR3 is 14 amino acids. The CDR3 nucleotides read TGTGCCAGCGGTCCCGGGACTGGAGCCTACGAGCAGTACTTC. This codes for CASGPGTGAYEQYF.

This clonotype was seen at least ten times. The chain employs TRBV7-6 and TRBJ1-1; D uncertain. Germline assignment: CDR1 SGHVS and CDR2 FNYEAQ. V dropped 2 bases and J dropped 6 bases, with 16 bases sitting between them. The CDR3 contains 15 residues. The CDR3 sequence: CASSLRLDRAAEAFF. The CDR3 bases are TGTGCCAGCAGCTTAAGGCTGGACCGTGCAGCTGAAGCTTTCTTT.

This clonotype was seen a handful of times. The gene calls are TRBV12-3 or TRBV12-4 and TRBJ2-5; 7 nucleotides agree with TRBD2. Trimming took 5 bases from V and 2 from J; bases not matched to a gene: 5. This CDR3 is built from 14 residues. Here the CDR3 reads CASSMTSRQETQYF. CDR3 bases: TGTGCCAGCAGTATGACTAGCAGACAAGAGACCCAGTACTTC.

This clonotype was found many times. V usage is TRBV20-1 and J usage is TRBJ2-7; TRBD2 agrees at 11 bases. V was clipped by 8 bases and J by 5 bases; unmatched bases: 8. CDR1 DFQATT and CDR2 SNEGSKA come from the germline V gene (reference sequence). The length of the CDR3 is 13 residues. CDR3 region: CSPSSGRDHEQYF. The CDR3 nucleotides read TGCAGTCCCAGTAGCGGGAGGGACCACGAGCAGTACTTC.

This clonotype was detected a few times. J is TRBJ2-3 and V is TRBV29-1; the D gene is possibly TRBD1 (6 bases). Trimming shortened V by 0 bases and J by 1 base, and 11 bases separated the two germline ends. The CDR3 length is 15 residues. Germline CDR1 is SQVTM and CDR2 is ANQGSEA. In DNA form, the CDR3 reads TGCAGCGTTGAAGATGGGGGCCCAGGCACAGATACGCAGTATTTT. This sequence encodes CSVEDGGPGTDTQYF.

This clonotype was found a few times. The chain carries TRBV20-1 and TRBJ2-1, with D unclear. Germline V gene data show CDR1 as DFQATT and CDR2 as SNEGSKA (reference sequence). CDR3 length equals 14 residues. V was cut by 6 bases and J by 3 bases, with 15 bases left in between. CDR3 nucleotide sequence: TGCAGTGCGTCTGATCCTAAAAACTACAATGAGCAGTTCTTC. This sequence encodes CSASDPKNYNEQFF.

This clonotype was counted many times. The chain employs TRBV6-5 and TRBJ2-3, with 11 positions matching TRBD1. Germline values: CDR1 MNHEY, CDR2 SVGAGI. This CDR3 has 17 amino acids. V shed 6 bases and J 1 base; nucleotides not matched to a gene: 9. The CDR3 DNA sequence: TGTGCCAGCAGCCGCGGACAGGGGGCGAGTGGCACAGATACGCAGTATTTT. The encoded protein is CASSRGQGASGTDTQYF.

The rearrangement joins TRBV10-3 to TRBJ1-1; D might be TRBD1 (5 bases). Germline loops: CDR1 ENHRY, CDR2 SYGVKD. The CDR3 totals 14 residues. V was shortened by 4 bases and J by 10 bases, with 19 bases between the two germline ends. The CDR3 loop reads CAISGRDPERAAFF. CDR3 nucleotides: TGTGCCATCAGTGGCCGGGACCCGGAACGGGCAGCTTTCTTT.

This clonotype appeared a single time. V and J are TRBV25-1 and TRBJ2-5; D is perhaps TRBD1 (5 bases). Trimming cost V 4 bases and J 5 bases, with 14 bases left between them. This CDR3 comprises 14 residues. CDR1 MGHDK and CDR2 SYGVNS come from the germline V gene. This CDR3 is CASSGQTLGETQYF. The DNA for the CDR3 is TGTGCCAGCAGTGGACAGACCCTAGGGGAGACCCAGTACTTC.

This clonotype came up many times. J is TRBJ2-3 and V is TRBV3-1, with D tentatively TRBD2 (6 bases). Germline CDR1 reads LGHDT; CDR2 reads YNNKEL (reference sequence). The CDR3 sequence is 15 residues long. Trimming removed 4 bases from V and 6 bases from J, with 17 bases in between. For the CDR3, the DNA is TGTGCCAGCAGCCCGGGACGGGGGAAACGGGATACGCAGTATTTT. The encoded protein is CASSPGRGKRDTQYF.

As to this clonotype: It may be a read error: a sequence one base away is much more abundant. The chain links TRBV6-6 to TRBJ2-1, with TRBD1 matching over 7 bases. Germline V gives CDR1 MNHNY, CDR2 SVGAGI (reference sequence). This CDR3 has 15 residues. The V segment lost 7 bases and the J segment 7 bases; nucleotides outside the gene matches: 13. Written as DNA, the CDR3 is TGTGCCAGCATAAGAGGGGGCTCCCCCGGGAATGAGCAGTTCTTC. It encodes CASIRGGSPGNEQFF.

This clonotype has a count of ten or more. The chain recombines TRBV7-2 with TRBJ2-5; D remains ambiguous. Trimming removed 2 bases at V and 3 bases at J, with 7 bases between. Germline V CDR1 and CDR2: SGHTA, FQGNSA. The CDR3 contains 13 residues. Here the CDR3 DNA reads TGTGCCAGCAGCTTACAATATAAAGAGACCCAGTACTTC. It translates to CASSLQYKETQYF.